This TCR beta chain was documented in a study of cytomegalovirus exposure and HLA in healthy donors. The data were produced by immunoSEQ multiplex PCR, yet TCRdb's version contains in-frame clones alone and is incomplete. The sample lists over 85,000 clones, over 75% occurring once. Germline CDR1 SGHNT, CDR2 YENEEA. V lost 4 bases to trimming and J lost 6 bases, with 10 bases between them. The CDR3 extends over 13 amino acids. This TCR came from a woman between 25 and 40 years old in good health and CMV-seropositive. The sequenced sample consisted of PBMCs. The chain recombines TRBV11-3 with TRBJ2-1; perhaps TRBD2 as D (6 bases). The CDR3 DNA follows: TGTGCCAGCAGCTCTGGAGGGCTCAATGAGCAGTTCTTC. Protein: CASSSGGLNEQFF.